This is a list of T cell receptor beta chains from one sample in a study of T cell responses to AZD1222 COVID-19 vaccine. Sequencing was performed with immunoSEQ multiplex PCR; in TCRdb, only in-frame clones are kept and a portion is missing. Here the sample spans 100,000 to 150,000 clones, about 90% being singletons. Sequencing used peripheral blood, obtained on day 0 of AZD1222 vaccination. The receptor set was obtained from an adult in good health. Both conserved end residues are part of each CDR3. Fields, in order: J gene, clone size, D gene, V gene, CDR3 protein, CDR3 DNA. D genes are given only for firm matches. A clone size is listed for some rows: how often the clone was seen (once, few, many), or a class if it is expanded.

j_gene: TRBJ2-7; abundance: -; d_gene: TRBD2; v_gene: TRBV9; CDR3aa: CASSVEASGSYEQYF; CDR3nt: TGTGCCAGCAGCGTAGAGGCTAGCGGGAGTTACGAGCAGTACTTC
j_gene: TRBJ2-1; abundance: -; d_gene: TRBD2; v_gene: TRBV7-3; CDR3aa: CASRGTSSDEQFF; CDR3nt: TGTGCCAGCAGGGGGACTAGCTCCGATGAGCAGTTCTTC
j_gene: TRBJ1-3; abundance: -; d_gene: -; v_gene: TRBV9; CDR3aa: CASSGSSGNTIYF; CDR3nt: TGTGCCAGCAGCGGGAGCTCTGGAAACACCATATATTTT
j_gene: TRBJ1-4; abundance: -; d_gene: -; v_gene: TRBV4-1; CDR3aa: CASSQKQVNEKLFF; CDR3nt: TGCGCCAGCAGCCAAAAACAGGTTAATGAAAAACTGTTTTTT
j_gene: TRBJ2-3; abundance: -; d_gene: -; v_gene: TRBV19; CDR3aa: CASRIGGISTDTQYF; CDR3nt: TGTGCCAGTAGAATAGGAGGGATCAGCACAGATACGCAGTATTTT
j_gene: TRBJ2-7; abundance: once; d_gene: -; v_gene: TRBV11-2; CDR3aa: CASSSDGGIDYEQYF; CDR3nt: TGTGCCAGCAGCTCCGATGGAGGGATCGACTACGAGCAGTACTTC
j_gene: TRBJ2-7; abundance: -; d_gene: -; v_gene: TRBV5-1; CDR3aa: CASSLEEAHTYEQYF; CDR3nt: TGCGCCAGCAGCTTGGAAGAGGCCCATACCTACGAGCAGTACTTC
j_gene: TRBJ2-3; abundance: -; d_gene: TRBD2; v_gene: TRBV5-1; CDR3aa: CASSFYLLAGGTDTQYF; CDR3nt: TGCGCCAGCAGCTTCTATTTACTAGCGGGAGGCACAGATACGCAGTATTTT
j_gene: TRBJ2-2; abundance: -; d_gene: -; v_gene: TRBV7-9; CDR3aa: CARSSQANTGELFF; CDR3nt: TGTGCCAGAAGCTCACAGGCGAACACCGGGGAGCTGTTTTTT
j_gene: TRBJ1-2; abundance: -; d_gene: -; v_gene: TRBV3-1/TRBV3-2; CDR3aa: CASSPLREADYGYTF; CDR3nt: TGTGCCAGCAGCCCACTCCGGGAGGCAGACTATGGCTACACCTTC
j_gene: TRBJ2-1; abundance: -; d_gene: -; v_gene: TRBV4-1; CDR3aa: CASSQDTGRMDEQFF; CDR3nt: TGCGCCAGCAGCCAAGATACCGGGAGAATGGATGAGCAGTTCTTC
j_gene: TRBJ1-1; abundance: -; d_gene: -; v_gene: TRBV5-4; CDR3aa: CASSSPGTPTGAFF; CDR3nt: TGTGCCAGCAGCTCCCCCGGGACCCCCACTGGAGCTTTCTTT
j_gene: TRBJ1-2; abundance: -; d_gene: -; v_gene: TRBV6-1; CDR3aa: CASSERQNYGYTF; CDR3nt: TGTGCCAGCAGTGAAAGGCAGAACTATGGCTACACCTTC
j_gene: TRBJ2-7; abundance: -; d_gene: -; v_gene: TRBV5-6; CDR3aa: CASSLGGPSSFYEQYF; CDR3nt: TGTGCCAGCAGCTTGGGGGGTCCTAGCAGTTTCTACGAGCAGTACTTC
j_gene: TRBJ1-2; abundance: few; d_gene: -; v_gene: TRBV5-1; CDR3aa: CASSSRPGDGGYTF; CDR3nt: TGCGCCAGCAGCTCCAGACCGGGAGATGGAGGCTACACCTTC
j_gene: TRBJ2-2; abundance: -; d_gene: TRBD2; v_gene: TRBV6-1; CDR3aa: CASSGSSGRNNGELFF; CDR3nt: TGTGCCAGCAGTGGGAGTAGCGGGAGGAATAACGGGGAGCTGTTTTTT
j_gene: TRBJ1-4; abundance: -; d_gene: -; v_gene: TRBV5-5; CDR3aa: CASSFSGGREKLFF; CDR3nt: TGTGCCAGCAGCTTCTCCGGGGGACGGGAAAAACTGTTTTTT
j_gene: TRBJ1-4; abundance: -; d_gene: -; v_gene: TRBV28; CDR3aa: CASTFNEKLFF; CDR3nt: TGTGCCAGCACCTTTAATGAAAAACTGTTTTTT
j_gene: TRBJ2-1; abundance: -; d_gene: -; v_gene: TRBV7-2; CDR3aa: CASSSKAYEQFF; CDR3nt: TGTGCCAGCAGCTCCAAGGCCTATGAGCAGTTCTTC
j_gene: TRBJ2-5; abundance: -; d_gene: -; v_gene: TRBV7-3; CDR3aa: CASSLTSNSRGQQETQYF; CDR3nt: TGTGCCAGCAGCCTAACAAGTAACTCCCGGGGACAACAAGAGACCCAGTACTTC
j_gene: TRBJ2-2; abundance: -; d_gene: -; v_gene: TRBV5-8; CDR3aa: CASSLLDPSAAGELFF; CDR3nt: TGTGCCAGCAGCTTACTGGACCCTAGCGCAGCCGGGGAGCTGTTTTTT
j_gene: TRBJ2-7; abundance: -; d_gene: TRBD1; v_gene: TRBV4-1; CDR3aa: CASSQGPGQVYEQYF; CDR3nt: TGCGCCAGCAGCCAGGGACCGGGACAGGTCTACGAGCAGTACTTC